This TCR beta chain came from a study of tumor-infiltrating lymphocytes in primary liver carcinoma. Study background: Surgeons treated the primary liver carcinoma of the patients by surgical resection.

General study results and limits: The study found a significantly higher top-250-clone fraction in tumors than in blood (p = 0.039).

The blood RNA (from unsorted whole blood) was obtained, and germline DNA was also extracted. Comments on this clonotype: Antigen specificity is unknown. Possible read error: a much larger clone is one base away.

The input was about 490 ng total RNA; TCR beta cDNA was made from it with a constant-region primer. Amplification in three nested multiplex PCR rounds with slightly modified ARM-PCR gave rise to TCR beta libraries. The first two PCR rounds, roughly 9 cycles each, used TRBV1-TRBV30 forward primers and a C-beta reverse primer. TCRdb itself ran the multiplex PCR reads through MiXCR, one entry per CDR3 protein. The table has 300,000 to 400,000 distinct CDR3 sequences, about 65% seen once; the top ten hold about 6%. The CDR3 extends over 12 amino acids. From germline, CDR1 is MNHEY and CDR2 SVGEGT. The TCR sequence derives from a man aged 40-55 years with primary liver carcinoma and hepatitis B virus infection. The rearrangement joins TRBV6-2 or TRBV6-3 to TRBJ2-2; D is uncertain. Sequencing was done on a sample of peripheral blood. The CDR3 DNA reads TGTGTCAGCAGCCTCCTTGAGCGGGAGCTGTTTTTT. As protein: CVSSLLERELFF.